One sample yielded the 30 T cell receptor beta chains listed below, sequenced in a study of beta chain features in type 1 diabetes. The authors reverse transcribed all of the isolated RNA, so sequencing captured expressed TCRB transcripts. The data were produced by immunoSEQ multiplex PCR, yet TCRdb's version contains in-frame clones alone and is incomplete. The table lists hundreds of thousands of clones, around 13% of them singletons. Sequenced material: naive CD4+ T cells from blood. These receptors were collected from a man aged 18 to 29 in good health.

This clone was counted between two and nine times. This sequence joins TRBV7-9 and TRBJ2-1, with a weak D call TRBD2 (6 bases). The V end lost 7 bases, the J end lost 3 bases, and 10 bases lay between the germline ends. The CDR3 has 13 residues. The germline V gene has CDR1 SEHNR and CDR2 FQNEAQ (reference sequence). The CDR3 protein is CASTLGLYNEQFF. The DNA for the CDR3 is TGTGCCAGCACCCTGGGACTCTACAATGAGCAGTTCTTC.

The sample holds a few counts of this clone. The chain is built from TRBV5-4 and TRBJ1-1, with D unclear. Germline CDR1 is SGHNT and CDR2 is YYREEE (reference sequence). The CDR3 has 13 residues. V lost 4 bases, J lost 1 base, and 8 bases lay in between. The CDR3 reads CASSPGGNTEAFF. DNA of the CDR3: TGTGCCAGCAGCCCGGGTGGGAACACTGAAGCTTTCTTT.

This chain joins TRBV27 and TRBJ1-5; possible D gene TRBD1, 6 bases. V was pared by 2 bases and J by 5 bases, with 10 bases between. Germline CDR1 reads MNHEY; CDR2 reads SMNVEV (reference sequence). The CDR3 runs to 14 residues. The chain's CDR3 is CASSLPGADQPQHF. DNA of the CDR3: TGTGCCAGCAGTTTACCAGGGGCGGATCAGCCCCAGCATTTT.

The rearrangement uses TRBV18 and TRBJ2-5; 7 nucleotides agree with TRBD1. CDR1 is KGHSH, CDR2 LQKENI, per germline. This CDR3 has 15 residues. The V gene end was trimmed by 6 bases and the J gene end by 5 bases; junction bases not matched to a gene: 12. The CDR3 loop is CASSRADRAGETQYF. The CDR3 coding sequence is TGTGCCAGCTCCCGCGCCGACAGGGCGGGCGAGACCCAGTACTTC.

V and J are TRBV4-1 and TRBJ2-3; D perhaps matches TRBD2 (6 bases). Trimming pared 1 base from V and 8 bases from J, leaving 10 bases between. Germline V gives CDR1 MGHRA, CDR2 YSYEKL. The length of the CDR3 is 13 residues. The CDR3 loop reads CASSQGQGGTQYF. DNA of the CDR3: TGCGCCAGCAGCCAAGGGCAGGGAGGTACGCAGTATTTT.

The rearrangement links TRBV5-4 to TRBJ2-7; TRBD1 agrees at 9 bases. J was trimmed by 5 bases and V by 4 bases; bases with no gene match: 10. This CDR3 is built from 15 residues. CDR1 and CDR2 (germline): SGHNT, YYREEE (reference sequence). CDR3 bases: TGTGCCAGCAGCACACAGGGGGCTGGTCGGAACGAGCAGTACTTC. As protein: CASSTQGAGRNEQYF. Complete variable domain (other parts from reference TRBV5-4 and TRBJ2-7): ETGVTQSPTHLIKTRGQQVTLRCSSQSGHNTVSWYQQALGQGPQFIFQYYREEENGRGNFPPRFSGLQFPNYSSELNVNALELDDSALYLCASSTQGAGRNEQYFGPGTRLTVT.

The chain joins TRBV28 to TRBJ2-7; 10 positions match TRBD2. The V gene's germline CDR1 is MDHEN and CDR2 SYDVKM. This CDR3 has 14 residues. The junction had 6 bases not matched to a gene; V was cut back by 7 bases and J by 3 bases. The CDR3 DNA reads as TGTGCCAGCACCCGGACTAGCGGCCTCTACGAGCAGTACTTC. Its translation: CASTRTSGLYEQYF.

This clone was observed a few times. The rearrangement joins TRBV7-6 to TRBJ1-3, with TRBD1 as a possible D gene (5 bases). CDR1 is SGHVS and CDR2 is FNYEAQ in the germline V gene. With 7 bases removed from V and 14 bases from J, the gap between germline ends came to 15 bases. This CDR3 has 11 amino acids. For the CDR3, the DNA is TGTGCCAGCACCCTGGGGGGTCCGTTATATTTT. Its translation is CASTLGGPLYF.

The CDR3 loop is CASSLGGRASSYEQYF. As DNA, the CDR3 is TGTGCCAGCAGCTTGGGGGGCAGGGCTAGCTCCTACGAGCAGTACTTC. This chain uses TRBV5-4 with TRBJ2-7, with D maybe TRBD1 (5 bases). CDR1 is SGHNT and CDR2 is YYREEE in the germline V gene (reference sequence). The CDR3 loop spans 16 amino acids. Trimming left V 0 bases short and J 0 bases short, with 13 bases between.

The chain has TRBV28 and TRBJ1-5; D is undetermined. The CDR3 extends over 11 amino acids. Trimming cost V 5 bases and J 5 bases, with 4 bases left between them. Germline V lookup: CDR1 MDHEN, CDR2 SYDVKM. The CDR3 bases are TGTGCCAGCAGTCACTATCAGCCCCAGCATTTT. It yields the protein CASSHYQPQHF.

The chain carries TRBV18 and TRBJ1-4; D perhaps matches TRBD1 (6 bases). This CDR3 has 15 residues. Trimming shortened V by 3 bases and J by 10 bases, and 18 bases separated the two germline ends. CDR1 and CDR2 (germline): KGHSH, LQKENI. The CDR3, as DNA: TGTGCCAGCTCACCTCTCTCAGGGGCAGATGGAAAACTGTTTTTT. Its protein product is CASSPLSGADGKLFF.

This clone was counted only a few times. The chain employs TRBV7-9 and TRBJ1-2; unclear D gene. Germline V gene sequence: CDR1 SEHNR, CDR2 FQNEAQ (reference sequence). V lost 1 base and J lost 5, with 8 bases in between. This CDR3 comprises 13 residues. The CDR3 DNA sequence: TGTGCCAGCAGCTTAGTTGCAGGATATGGCTACACCTTC. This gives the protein CASSLVAGYGYTF.

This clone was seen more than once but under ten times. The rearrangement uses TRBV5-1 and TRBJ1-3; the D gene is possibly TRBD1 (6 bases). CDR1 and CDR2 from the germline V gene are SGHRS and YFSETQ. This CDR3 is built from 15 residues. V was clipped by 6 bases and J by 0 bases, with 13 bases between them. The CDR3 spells CASTTQGTSGNTIYF. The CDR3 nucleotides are TGCGCCAGCACTACCCAGGGGACCTCTGGAAACACCATATATTTT.

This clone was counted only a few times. CDR3 in DNA: TGTGCCAGCAGCTTAATCTCAGGGGGCGGTGAAGCTTTCTTT. Translation: CASSLISGGGEAFF. The V gene is TRBV7-2, the J gene TRBJ1-1; TRBD1 matches 8 bases. The CDR3 sequence is 14 residues long. V lost 2 bases, J lost 7 bases, and 6 bases stayed unmatched. Looked up from germline, CDR1 is SGHTA and CDR2 is FQGNSA.

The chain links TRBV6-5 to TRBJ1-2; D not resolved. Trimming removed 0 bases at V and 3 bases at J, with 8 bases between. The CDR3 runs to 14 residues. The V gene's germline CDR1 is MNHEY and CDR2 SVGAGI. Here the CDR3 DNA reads TGTGCCAGCAGTTACTCCTACAGAGACTATGGCTACACCTTC. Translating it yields CASSYSYRDYGYTF.

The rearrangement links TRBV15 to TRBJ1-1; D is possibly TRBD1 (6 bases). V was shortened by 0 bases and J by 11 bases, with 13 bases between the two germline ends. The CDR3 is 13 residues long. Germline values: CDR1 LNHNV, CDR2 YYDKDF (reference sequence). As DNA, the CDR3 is TGTGCCACCAGCAGAGATCGGACAGATGGGGCTTTCTTT. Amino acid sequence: CATSRDRTDGAFF.

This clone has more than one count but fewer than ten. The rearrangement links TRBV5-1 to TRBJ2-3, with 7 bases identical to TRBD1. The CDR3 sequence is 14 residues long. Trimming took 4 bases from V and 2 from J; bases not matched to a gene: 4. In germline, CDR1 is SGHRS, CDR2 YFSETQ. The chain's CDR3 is CASSGDRDTDTQYF. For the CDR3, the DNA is TGCGCCAGCAGCGGAGACAGGGACACAGATACGCAGTATTTT.

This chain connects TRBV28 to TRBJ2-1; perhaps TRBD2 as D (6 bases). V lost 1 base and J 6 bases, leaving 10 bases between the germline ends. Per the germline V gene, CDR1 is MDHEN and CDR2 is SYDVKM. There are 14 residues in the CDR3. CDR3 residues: CASSLYGSRNEQFF. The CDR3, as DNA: TGTGCCAGCAGTTTATACGGGAGCCGCAATGAGCAGTTCTTC.

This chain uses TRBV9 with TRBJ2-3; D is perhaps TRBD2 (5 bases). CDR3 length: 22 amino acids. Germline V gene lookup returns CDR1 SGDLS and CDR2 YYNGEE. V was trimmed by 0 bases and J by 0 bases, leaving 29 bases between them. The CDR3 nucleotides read TGTGCCAGCAGCGTAGCTACGGGTGGTGGGAGACTTACGATATCTAGCACAGATACGCAGTATTTT. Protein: CASSVATGGGRLTISSTDTQYF.

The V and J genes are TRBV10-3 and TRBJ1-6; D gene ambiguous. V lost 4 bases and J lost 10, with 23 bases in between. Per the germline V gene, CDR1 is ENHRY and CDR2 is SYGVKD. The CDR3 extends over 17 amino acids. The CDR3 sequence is CAISGAALTRKGSPLHF. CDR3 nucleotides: TGTGCCATCAGTGGAGCGGCTTTGACGAGGAAGGGCTCACCCCTCCACTTT.

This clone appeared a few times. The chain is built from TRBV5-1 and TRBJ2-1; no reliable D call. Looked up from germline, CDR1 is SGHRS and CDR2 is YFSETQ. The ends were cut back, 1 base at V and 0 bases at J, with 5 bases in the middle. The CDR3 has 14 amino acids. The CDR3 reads CASSLSLSYNEQFF. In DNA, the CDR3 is TGCGCCAGCAGCTTGTCCCTCTCCTACAATGAGCAGTTCTTC.

The CDR3 DNA follows: TGTGCCAGTGCCAGACCGGCCCGGGTTGATAATTCACCCCTCCACTTT. Translated: CASARPARVDNSPLHF. The chain is built from TRBV6-6 and TRBJ1-6, with D unresolved. Trimming stripped 9 bases from V and 5 bases from J, with 20 bases between. The CDR3 runs to 16 residues. CDR1 and CDR2 from the germline V gene are MNHNY and SVGAGI (reference sequence).

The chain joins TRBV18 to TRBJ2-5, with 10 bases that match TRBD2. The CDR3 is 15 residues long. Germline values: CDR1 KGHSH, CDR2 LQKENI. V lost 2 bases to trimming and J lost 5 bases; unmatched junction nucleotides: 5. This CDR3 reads CASSPGSSGSETQYF. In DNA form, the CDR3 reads TGTGCCAGCTCACCAGGTTCTAGCGGGAGTGAGACCCAGTACTTC.

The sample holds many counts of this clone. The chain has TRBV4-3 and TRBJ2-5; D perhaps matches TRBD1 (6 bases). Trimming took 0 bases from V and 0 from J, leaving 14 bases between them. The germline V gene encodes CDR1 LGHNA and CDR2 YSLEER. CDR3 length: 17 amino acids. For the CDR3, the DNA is TGCGCCAGCAGCCAAGATCCAGGGGCGATGTACCAAGAGACCCAGTACTTC. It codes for CASSQDPGAMYQETQYF.

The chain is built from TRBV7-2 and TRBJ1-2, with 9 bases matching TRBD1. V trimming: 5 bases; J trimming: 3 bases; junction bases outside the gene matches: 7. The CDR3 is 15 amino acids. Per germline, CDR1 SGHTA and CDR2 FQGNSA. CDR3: CASSPGQGSYYGYTF. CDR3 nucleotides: TGTGCCAGCAGCCCCGGACAGGGGTCTTACTATGGCTACACCTTC.

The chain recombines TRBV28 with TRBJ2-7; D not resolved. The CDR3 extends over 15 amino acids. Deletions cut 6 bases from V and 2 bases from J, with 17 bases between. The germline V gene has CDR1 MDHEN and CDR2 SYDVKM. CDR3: CASSRPETVTYEQYF. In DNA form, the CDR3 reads TGTGCCAGCAGCCGACCGGAGACGGTGACCTACGAGCAGTACTTC.

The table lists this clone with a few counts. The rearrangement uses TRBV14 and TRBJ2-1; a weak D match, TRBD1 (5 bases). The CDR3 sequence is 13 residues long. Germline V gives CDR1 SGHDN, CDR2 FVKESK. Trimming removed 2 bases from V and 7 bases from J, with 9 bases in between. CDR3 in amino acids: CASSQFGANEQFF. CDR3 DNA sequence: TGTGCCAGCAGCCAATTTGGGGCGAATGAGCAGTTCTTC.

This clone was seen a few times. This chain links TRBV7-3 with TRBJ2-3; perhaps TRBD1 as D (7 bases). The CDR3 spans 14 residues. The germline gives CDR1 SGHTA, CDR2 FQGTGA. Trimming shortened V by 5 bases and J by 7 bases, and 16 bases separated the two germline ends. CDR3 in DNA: TGTGCCAGCAGCCCATCAGGGGGGCGAAATACGCAGTATTTT. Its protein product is CASSPSGGRNTQYF.

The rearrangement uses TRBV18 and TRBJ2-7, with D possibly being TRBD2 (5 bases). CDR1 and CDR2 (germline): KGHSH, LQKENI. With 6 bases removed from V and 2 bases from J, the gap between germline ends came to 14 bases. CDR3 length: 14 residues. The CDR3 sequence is CASSPEDGTYEQYF. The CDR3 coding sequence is TGTGCCAGCTCTCCGGAGGACGGAACCTACGAGCAGTACTTC.

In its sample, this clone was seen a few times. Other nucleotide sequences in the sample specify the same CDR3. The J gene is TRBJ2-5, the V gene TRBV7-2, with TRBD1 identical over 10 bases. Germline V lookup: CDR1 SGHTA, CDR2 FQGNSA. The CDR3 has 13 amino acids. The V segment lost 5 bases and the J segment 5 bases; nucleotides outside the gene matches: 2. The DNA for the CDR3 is TGTGCCAGCAGCCCGGGACAGGGGGAGACCCAGTACTTC. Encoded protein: CASSPGQGETQYF. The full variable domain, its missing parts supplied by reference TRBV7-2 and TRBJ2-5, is GAGVSQSPSNKVTEKGKDVELRCDPISGHTALYWYRQSLGQGLEFLIYFQGNSAPDKSGLPSDRFSAERTGGSVSTLTIQRTQQEDSAVYLCASSPGQGETQYFGPGTRLLVL.